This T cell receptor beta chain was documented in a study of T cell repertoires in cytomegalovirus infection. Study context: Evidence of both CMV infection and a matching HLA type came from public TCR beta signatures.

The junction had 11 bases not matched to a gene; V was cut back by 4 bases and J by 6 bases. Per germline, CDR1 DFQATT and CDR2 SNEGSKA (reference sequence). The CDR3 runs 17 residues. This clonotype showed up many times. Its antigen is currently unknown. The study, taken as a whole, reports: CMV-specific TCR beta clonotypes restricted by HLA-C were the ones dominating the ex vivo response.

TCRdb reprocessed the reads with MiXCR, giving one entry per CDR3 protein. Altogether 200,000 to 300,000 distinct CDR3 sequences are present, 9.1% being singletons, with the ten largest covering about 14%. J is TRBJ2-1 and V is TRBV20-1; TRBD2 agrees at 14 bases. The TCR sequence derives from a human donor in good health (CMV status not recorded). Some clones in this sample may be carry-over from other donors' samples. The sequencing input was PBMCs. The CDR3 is CSAMGTSGSPRGNEQFF. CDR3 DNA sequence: TGCAGTGCTATGGGGACTAGCGGGAGCCCAAGGGGCAATGAGCAGTTCTTC.